One sample yielded the 21 T cell receptor beta chains listed below, sequenced in a study of T-cell memory formation after mild COVID-19. TCRdb ran MiXCR on the 5' RACE reads and lists one entry per CDR3 protein. The sample holds more than 450,000 distinct CDR3 sequences, roughly 18% seen once. Sequenced input: PBMCs or a T cell subset sorted from them (not recorded which). Source of these receptors: an adult woman who had mild COVID-19 (a few samples of this study predate the infection). Cell type and time point are not known.

The rearrangement uses TRBV5-1 and TRBJ2-5; 10 nucleotides line up with TRBD1. This CDR3 comprises 15 residues. Germline assignment: CDR1 SGHRS and CDR2 YFSETQ. After removal of 3 bases from V and 5 bases from J, the junction contained 7 bases not matched to a gene. The CDR3 loop reads CASSWDRGDGETQYF. The CDR3 DNA follows: TGCGCCAGCAGCTGGGACAGGGGCGACGGCGAGACCCAGTACTTC.

The rearrangement joins TRBV30 to TRBJ2-7; D uncertain. CDR1 GTSNPN and CDR2 SVGIG come from the germline V gene (reference sequence). This CDR3 has 12 residues. V was pared by 5 bases and J by 3 bases, with 11 bases between. CDR3 region: CAWSSDRYEQYF. The CDR3 DNA follows: TGTGCCTGGTCATCGGACCGCTACGAGCAGTACTTC.

Concerning this clonotype: One end of the junction varies from germline; a read error may be responsible. The chain has TRBV5-5 and TRBJ1-1; 9 positions agree with TRBD1. CDR3 length: 15 amino acids. Germline-derived CDR1 and CDR2 are SGHKS and YYEKEE (reference sequence). The CDR3 is CASSFPGTGNTGAFF. The CDR3 DNA reads as TGTGCCAGCAGCTTTCCCGGGACAGGGAACACTGGAGCTTTCTTT.

A few counts support this clonotype. The chain carries TRBV5-1 and TRBJ2-1; 11 bases line up with TRBD1. The ends lost 2 bases at V and 8 bases at J; junction bases unmatched: 6. The length of the CDR3 is 15 residues. Germline-derived CDR1 and CDR2 are SGHRS and YFSETQ. The CDR3, as DNA: TGCGCCAGCAGCTTCGGACAGGGGGCTCTTGATGAGCAGTTCTTC. Translating gives CASSFGQGALDEQFF.

There are a few counts of this clonotype. The chain carries TRBV3-1 and TRBJ1-1, with a possible D match to TRBD1 (5 bases). Trimming removed 2 bases at V and 2 bases at J, with 9 bases between. CDR1 is LGHDT, CDR2 YNNKEL, per germline (reference sequence). This CDR3 is built from 14 residues. The chain's CDR3 is CASSQYDSNTEAFF. CDR3 nucleotides: TGTGCCAGCAGCCAATACGACAGTAACACTGAAGCTTTCTTT.

This chain uses TRBV5-1 with TRBJ2-7, with 11 bases matching TRBD2. Germline CDR1 SGHRS, CDR2 YFSETQ. Trimming took 3 bases from V and 6 from J; bases not matched to a gene: 8. The CDR3 has 15 amino acids. The CDR3 loop is CASSSQTSGRGEQYF. The CDR3 region has the DNA TGCGCCAGCAGCTCACAAACTAGCGGGAGAGGCGAGCAGTACTTC.

This clonotype occurred a few times. An end of the junction differs from the germline gene, which may be a read error. V usage is TRBV20-1 and J usage is TRBJ2-7; D might be TRBD2 (6 bases). The CDR3 loop spans 10 amino acids. Germline CDR1 and CDR2: DFQATT and SNEGSKA (reference sequence). CDR3 nucleotides: TGCAGTGCTAGAGTGTACGGGAGCACTTTC. Residues: CSARVYGSTF.

The V gene is TRBV15, the J gene TRBJ1-5, with TRBD1 identical over 12 bases. Germline CDR1 reads LNHNV; CDR2 reads YYDKDF (reference sequence). This CDR3 is built from 18 residues. V was pared by 0 bases and J by 7 bases, with 10 bases of the junction left unmatched. The DNA for the CDR3 is TGTGCCACCAGCAGAGAGTTTCGCGGGACAGGGGGCGGGCAGCCCCAGCATTTT. Its translation: CATSREFRGTGGGQPQHF.

This clonotype came up a few times. The J gene is TRBJ1-1, the V gene TRBV2; 8 nucleotides align to TRBD1. CDR1 and CDR2 from the germline V gene are SNHLY and FYNNEI. This CDR3 is 14 amino acids long. J lost 0 bases, V lost 11 bases, and 8 bases had no gene match. The CDR3: CAGQADRVNTEAFF. CDR3 coding DNA: TGTGCCGGACAAGCGGACAGGGTGAACACTGAAGCTTTCTTT.

The chain employs TRBV4-2 and TRBJ2-2, with TRBD1 matching 7 bases. The V gene end was trimmed by 1 base and the J gene end by 0 bases; junction bases not matched to a gene: 5. The CDR3 contains 17 residues. Germline V lookup: CDR1 LGHNA, CDR2 YNFKEQ. CDR3 residues: CASSQGTGTANTGELFF. The CDR3 DNA is TGTGCCAGCAGCCAAGGAACCGGGACAGCGAACACCGGGGAGCTGTTTTTT.

This clonotype was seen a handful of times. V and J are TRBV4-1 and TRBJ1-6, with a possible D match to TRBD1 (6 bases). The V and J ends lost 6 bases and 5 bases respectively, with 17 bases between them. CDR1 is MGHRA and CDR2 is YSYEKL in the germline V gene. This CDR3 contains 16 residues. This CDR3 reads CASSTGWGLDNSPLHF. The CDR3 nucleotides are TGCGCCAGCAGTACAGGGTGGGGTTTGGATAATTCACCCCTCCACTTT.

This rearrangement joins TRBV7-2 to TRBJ2-1; tentative D call: TRBD2 (5 bases). The CDR3 is 9 residues long. Germline CDR1 and CDR2: SGHTA and FQGNSA. The CDR3 DNA is TGTGCACTAGGTCCCGAGCAGTTCTTC. Amino acids: CALGPEQFF.

This clonotype was observed a handful of times. The chain recombines TRBV3-1 with TRBJ2-1; D might be TRBD2 (5 bases). The V and J ends lost 5 bases and 6 bases respectively, with 20 bases between them. Germline CDR1 is LGHDT and CDR2 is YNNKEL (reference sequence). This CDR3 has 16 amino acids. CDR3 nucleotides: TGTGCCAGCAGCTCCCTGAGAGGGCCCAGTGTCAATGAGCAGTTCTTC. Amino acids: CASSSLRGPSVNEQFF.

This clonotype was seen a few times. J is TRBJ2-7 and V is TRBV2, with D hard to call. V shed 6 bases and J shed 0 bases, with 6 bases lying between them. CDR3 length: 12 residues. Per germline, CDR1 SNHLY and CDR2 FYNNEI. The CDR3 DNA reads TGTGCCAGCAGAGAGGCCTCCTACGAGCAGTACTTC. Amino acids: CASREASYEQYF.

The V call is TRBV7-2, the J call TRBJ2-7, with 9 bases fitting TRBD2. Losses at the gene ends were 4 bases for V and 5 bases for J; bases not matched to a gene: 12. The length of the CDR3 is 16 residues. Germline-derived CDR1 and CDR2 are SGHTA and FQGNSA. CDR3 nucleotide sequence: TGTGCCAGCAGCTATGCAGGCGCGGGAGGGCCTGACGAGCAGTACTTC. Its protein product is CASSYAGAGGPDEQYF. Based on the CDR3 plus reference TRBV7-2 and TRBJ2-7, the full variable domain is GAGVSQSPSNKVTEKGKDVELRCDPISGHTALYWYRQSLGQGLEFLIYFQGNSAPDKSGLPSDRFSAERTGGSVSTLTIQRTQQEDSAVYLCASSYAGAGGPDEQYFGPGTRLTVT.

This chain connects TRBV15 to TRBJ1-2; D remains ambiguous. V was pared by 5 bases and J by 1 base, with 17 bases between. The CDR3 sequence is 16 residues long. Germline CDR1 and CDR2: LNHNV and YYDKDF (reference sequence). The CDR3 loop reads CATSQSTAGLNYGYTF. The CDR3 bases are TGTGCCACCAGCCAGTCCACGGCAGGACTTAACTATGGCTACACCTTC.

The CDR3 sequence: CATSGEEDTEAFF. Here the CDR3 DNA reads TGTGCCACCAGTGGGGAGGAGGACACTGAAGCTTTCTTT. The chain employs TRBV24-1 and TRBJ1-1; D ambiguous. The CDR3 has 13 amino acids. With 5 bases removed from V and 3 bases from J, the gap between germline ends came to 9 bases. Germline V gene data show CDR1 as KGHDR and CDR2 as SFDVKD.

The chain has TRBV5-1 and TRBJ2-5; D gene unclear. The length of the CDR3 is 13 residues. Trimming cost V 0 bases and J 7 bases, with 10 bases left between them. The germline V gene has CDR1 SGHRS and CDR2 YFSETQ. The CDR3 DNA is TGCGCCAGCAGCTTGGCCCAGGAAGGGACCCAGTACTTC. It encodes CASSLAQEGTQYF.

This clonotype was picked up a small number of times. The V call is TRBV18, the J call TRBJ2-2; D not resolved. Germline assignment: CDR1 KGHSH and CDR2 LQKENI. The V gene lost 3 bases and the J gene lost 7 bases, with 6 bases spanning the gap. The length of the CDR3 is 12 residues. DNA for the CDR3: TGTGCCAGCTCACCTGGAGACGGGGAGCTGTTTTTT. Translation gives CASSPGDGELFF. The variable domain in full, completed from reference TRBV18 and TRBJ2-2, reads NAGVMQNPRHLVRRRGQEARLRCSPMKGHSHVYWYRQLPEEGLKFMVYLQKENIIDESGMPKERFSAEFPKEGPSILRIQQVVRGDSAAYFCASSPGDGELFFGEGSRLTVL.

The genes are TRBV29-1 and TRBJ1-1; perhaps TRBD1 as D (6 bases). The ends were cut back, 5 bases at V and 6 bases at J, with 13 bases in the middle. Germline CDR1 and CDR2: SQVTM and ANQGSEA. The CDR3 is 12 amino acids. The CDR3 loop reads CSVSTGPPEAFF. The CDR3 DNA is TGCAGCGTTTCCACAGGGCCCCCTGAAGCTTTCTTT.

This clonotype appeared many times. This rearrangement joins TRBV7-2 to TRBJ2-5, with D possibly being TRBD1 (6 bases). Trimming shortened V by 5 bases and J by 4 bases, and 17 bases separated the two germline ends. In germline, CDR1 is SGHTA, CDR2 FQGNSA. CDR3 length equals 15 residues. CDR3 loop: CASSPRRGLVETQYF. CDR3 in DNA: TGTGCCAGCAGCCCACGCAGGGGTTTGGTAGAGACCCAGTACTTC.